Sequencing of this T cell receptor (beta chain) was carried out in a study of T cell responses to AZD1222 COVID-19 vaccine. This clone was recorded once. The protocol was immunoSEQ multiplex PCR, while the TCRdb copy is restricted to in-frame clones and leaves out a portion. The profile shows some 190,000 clones, 85% to 90% of them singletons. The TCR comes from an adult in good health. Sequenced material: peripheral blood, taken on day 0 of AZD1222 vaccination.

The CDR3 protein is CAWVGPYEQYV. The CDR3 DNA is TGTGCCTGGGTGGGTCCCTACGAGCAGTACGTC. The chain recombines TRBV30 with TRBJ2-7; D gene unclear. Germline-derived CDR1 and CDR2 are GTSNPN and SVGIG (reference sequence). This CDR3 comprises 11 residues. V lost 5 bases and J lost 2, with 7 bases in between.